Each of the 8 T cell receptor beta chains below was sequenced from the same sample in a study of cytomegalovirus exposure and HLA in healthy donors (dated by TCRdb to the late 2010s). Library generation was performed with the immunoSEQ multiplex PCR assay. This immuneACCESS table, as held by TCRdb, lists in-frame sequences with V and J called but not all clones. Of the missing ones, under half trace to an unresolved V gene in checked studies; the others have no known cause. In all, the sample holds 150,000 to 200,000 clones, and around 96% of those were seen once. The ten largest account for more than 0.7% of the sample. The sample was PBMCs. The receptors originated from a woman aged 18-29 years in good health and CMV-seronegative.

CDR3 residues: CASSLGAPIGSTDTQYF. CDR3 in DNA: TGTGCCAGCAGCTTAGGGGCCCCGATAGGCTCCACAGATACGCAGTATTTT. The chain joins TRBV7-3 to TRBJ2-3; tentative D call: TRBD1 (5 bases). The CDR3 sequence is 17 residues long. The V end lost 2 bases, the J end lost 2 bases, and 17 bases lay between the germline ends. The germline V gene has CDR1 SGHTA and CDR2 FQGTGA.

The CDR3 loop reads CASSLGQRGLYNEQFF. CDR3 in DNA: TGTGCCAGCAGCTTAGGCCAGCGGGGACTCTACAATGAGCAGTTCTTC. The rearrangement joins TRBV11-1 to TRBJ2-1, with 7 bases lining up with TRBD2. V trimming: 1 base; J trimming: 3 bases; junction bases outside the gene matches: 6. Looked up from germline, CDR1 is SGHAT and CDR2 is FQDESV (reference sequence). The CDR3 is 16 amino acids.

In DNA, the CDR3 is TGTGCCAGCAGCTTAGTCCCGGGGGGAAAACTGTTTTTT. This encodes CASSLVPGGKLFF. The V and J genes are TRBV7-9 and TRBJ1-4, with D possibly being TRBD1 (5 bases). There are 13 residues in the CDR3. CDR1 SEHNR and CDR2 FQNEAQ come from the germline V gene (reference sequence). Trimming removed 1 base at V and 10 bases at J, with 10 bases between.

The gene calls are TRBV4-1 and TRBJ2-2; TRBD1 matches at 8 bases. With V trimmed by 0 bases and J by 5 bases, 5 bases remained unmatched. This CDR3 has 16 residues. Germline lookup yields CDR1 MGHRA and CDR2 YSYEKL. CDR3 amino acids: CASSQESGGGTGELFF. The CDR3 bases are TGCGCCAGCAGCCAAGAATCAGGGGGCGGGACCGGGGAGCTGTTTTTT.

The gene calls are TRBV6-5 and TRBJ1-6, with TRBD1 matching 9 bases. The CDR3 consists of 14 residues. The V gene end was trimmed by 6 bases and the J gene end by 10 bases; junction bases not matched to a gene: 7. Germline V lookup: CDR1 MNHEY, CDR2 SVGAGI. The CDR3 DNA follows: TGTGCCAGCAGCCGGGACAGGGTAGGCTCACCCCTCCACTTT. Protein sequence: CASSRDRVGSPLHF.

In its sample, this clone was seen once. The rearrangement links TRBV4-3 to TRBJ1-2, with a weak D call TRBD1 (6 bases). Deletions cut 4 bases from V and 4 bases from J, with 13 bases between. CDR1 LGHNA and CDR2 YSLEER come from the germline V gene. This CDR3 has 14 amino acids. Written as DNA, the CDR3 is TGCGCCAGCAGCCCTGCAGACAGGCCCTATGGCTACACCTTC. Encoded protein: CASSPADRPYGYTF.

The chain is built from TRBV11-2 and TRBJ2-1; D is perhaps TRBD2 (6 bases). This CDR3 spans 15 amino acids. V lost 5 bases and J 2 bases, leaving 13 bases between the germline ends. Germline lookup yields CDR1 SGHAT and CDR2 FQNNGV. The CDR3: CASSPLRGPYNEQFF. The CDR3 coding sequence is TGTGCCAGCAGCCCCCTGCGGGGCCCCTACAATGAGCAGTTCTTC.

The chain uses TRBV19 and TRBJ1-1, with a weak D call TRBD1 (6 bases). This CDR3 has 15 amino acids. V dropped 5 bases and J dropped 0 bases, with 13 bases sitting between them. Germline V gene lookup returns CDR1 LNHDA and CDR2 SQIVND (reference sequence). Written as DNA, the CDR3 is TGTGCCAGTAGTCGGGGGGCGACCATGAACACTGAAGCTTTCTTT. Translating it yields CASSRGATMNTEAFF. The entire variable domain, with the rest obtained from reference TRBV19 and TRBJ1-1, is as follows: DGGITQSPKYLFRKEGQNVTLSCEQNLNHDAMYWYRQDPGQGLRLIYYSQIVNDFQKGDIAEGYSVSREKKESFPLTVTSAQKNPTAFYLCASSRGATMNTEAFFGQGTRLTVV.